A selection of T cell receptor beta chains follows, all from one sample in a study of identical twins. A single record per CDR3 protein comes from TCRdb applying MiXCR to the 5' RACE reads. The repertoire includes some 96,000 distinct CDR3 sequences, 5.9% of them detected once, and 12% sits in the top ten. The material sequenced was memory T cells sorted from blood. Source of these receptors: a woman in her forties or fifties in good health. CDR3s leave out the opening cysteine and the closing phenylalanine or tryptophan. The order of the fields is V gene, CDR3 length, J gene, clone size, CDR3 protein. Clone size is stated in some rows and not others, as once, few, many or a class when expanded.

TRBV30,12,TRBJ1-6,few,AQTPGAKNSPLH
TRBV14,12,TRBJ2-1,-,ASSQELEGYEQF
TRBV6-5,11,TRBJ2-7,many,ASSPGQRYEQY
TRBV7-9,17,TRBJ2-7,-,ASSLPPGTGGWTSYEQY
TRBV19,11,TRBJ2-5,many,ASSGAQQETQY
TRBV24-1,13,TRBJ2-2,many,ATSEVQGRPGELF
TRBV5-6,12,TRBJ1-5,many,ASSADRGPQPQH
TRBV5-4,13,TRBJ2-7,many,ASSTKRDISYEQY
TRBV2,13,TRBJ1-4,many,ASSEPGRVGEKLF
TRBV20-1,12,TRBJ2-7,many,SAFGLAGSYEQY
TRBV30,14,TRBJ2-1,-,AWLLAGGPSYNEQF
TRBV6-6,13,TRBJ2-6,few,ASSSGRAGANVLT
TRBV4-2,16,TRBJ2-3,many,ASSQFTSGREGTDTQY
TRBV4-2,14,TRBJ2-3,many,ASSQRSGGPGDTQY
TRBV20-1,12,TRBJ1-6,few,SARAGRENSPLH
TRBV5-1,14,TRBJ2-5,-,ASSLYLSRGQETQY
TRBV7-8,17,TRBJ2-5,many,ASSLAGTSGGGAQETQY
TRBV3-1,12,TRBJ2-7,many,ASSQAPESYEQY
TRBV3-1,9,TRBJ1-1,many,ASSQGSEAF
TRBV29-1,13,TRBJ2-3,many,SVGTGQGARDTQY
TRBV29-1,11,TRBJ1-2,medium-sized,SVEPDGSYGYT
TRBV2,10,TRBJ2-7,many,ASSTAVLEQY
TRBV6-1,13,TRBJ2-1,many,ASSDRGISYNEQF
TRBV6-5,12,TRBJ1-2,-,ASSPQRSRVGYT
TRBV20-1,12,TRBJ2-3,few,SARAEWGPDTQY
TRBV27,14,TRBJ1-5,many,ASSYAGTGKNQPQH
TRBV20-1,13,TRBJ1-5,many,SAPDRAYGNQPQH
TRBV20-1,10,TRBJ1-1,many,SAGGVNTEAF
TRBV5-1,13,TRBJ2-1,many,ASSHPTRPDNEQF
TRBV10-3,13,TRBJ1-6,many,AISLDVAATSPLH
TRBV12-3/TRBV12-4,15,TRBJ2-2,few,ASSPGRTSVITGELF
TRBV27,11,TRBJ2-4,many,ASSSSGRRTGY
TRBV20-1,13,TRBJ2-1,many,SARRLAGGHNEQF
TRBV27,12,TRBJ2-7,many,ASSLYAQVNEQY
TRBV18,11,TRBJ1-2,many,ASSPGFSGGYT
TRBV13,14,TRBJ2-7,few,ASSERPGQGPYEQY
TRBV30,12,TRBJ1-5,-,AWSVGGSNQPQH
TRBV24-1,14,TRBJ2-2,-,ATSMSGRALVGELF
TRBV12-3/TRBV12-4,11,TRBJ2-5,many,ASSPDPRHRWV
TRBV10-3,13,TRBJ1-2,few,AISGLRQVNYGYT
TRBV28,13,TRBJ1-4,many,ASTGPGTAYEKLF
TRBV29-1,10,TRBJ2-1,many,SVDLTRNEQF
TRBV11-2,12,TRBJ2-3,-,ASSLQSSTDTQY
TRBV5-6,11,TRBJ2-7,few,ASRFTGSHEQY
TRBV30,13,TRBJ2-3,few,AWRGGSGGPDTQY
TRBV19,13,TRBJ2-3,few,ASSPRDSNTDTQY
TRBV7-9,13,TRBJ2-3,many,ASSLAGRERDTQY
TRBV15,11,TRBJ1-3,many,ATSRDYKNTIY